Each of the 13 T cell receptor beta chains below was sequenced from the same sample in a study of OX40 agonist ivuxolimab in advanced cancers. Produced via immunoSEQ multiplex PCR; TCRdb's table is partial and in-frame only. The data hold around 100,000 clones, with about 96% observed a single time. The material sequenced was CD4+ or CD8+ T cells sorted from blood, taken in a trial of the OX40 agonist ivuxolimab. These receptors originate from an adult with an advanced solid tumor such as melanoma, head and neck, liver or kidney cancer.

The V call is TRBV14, the J call TRBJ2-1; D might be TRBD2 (6 bases). The CDR3 has 18 amino acids. V lost 4 bases to trimming and J lost 7 bases, with 26 bases between them. Germline V gene lookup returns CDR1 SGHDN and CDR2 FVKESK. The CDR3 sequence: CASSLPGSVGGPGNEQFF. CDR3 coding DNA: TGTGCCAGCAGCCTACCCGGGTCAGTAGGAGGGCCGGGAAATGAGCAGTTCTTC.

The genes are TRBV6-1 and TRBJ2-6; D gene uncertain. The CDR3 extends over 19 amino acids. Germline CDR1 and CDR2: MNHNS and SASEGT. Trimming took off 1 base at V and 0 bases at J, with 16 bases between the two ends. Written as DNA, the CDR3 is TGTGCCAGCAGTGAAGAGATTGGGTCAATTTACTCTGGGGCCAACGTCCTGACTTTC. Translating gives CASSEEIGSIYSGANVLTF.

DNA of the CDR3: TGTGCCAGCAGCTTGGGGGGCTTGACTCCCAACGAGCAGTACTTC. Amino acids: CASSLGGLTPNEQYF. The chain recombines TRBV5-4 with TRBJ2-7; a possible D gene is TRBD1 (5 bases). CDR1 SGHNT and CDR2 YYREEE come from the germline V gene (reference sequence). CDR3 length: 15 amino acids. V dropped 0 bases and J dropped 5 bases, with 15 bases sitting between them.

The chain combines TRBV9 with TRBJ2-1; the D is unclear. V lost 0 bases and J 0 bases, leaving 13 bases between the germline ends. Germline CDR1 is SGDLS and CDR2 is YYNGEE. This CDR3 comprises 17 residues. CDR3 coding DNA: TGTGCCAGCAGCGTAGACCAGGAACCCCACTCCTACAATGAGCAGTTCTTC. Protein sequence: CASSVDQEPHSYNEQFF.

For the CDR3, the DNA is TGTGCCAGCAGCTGGGACAGCTCCTACGAGCAGTACTTC. Amino acids: CASSWDSSYEQYF. The chain recombines TRBV7-2 with TRBJ2-7; TRBD1 agrees at 7 bases. The CDR3 covers 13 residues. Germline CDR1 SGHTA, CDR2 FQGNSA. Trimming removed 4 bases from V and 0 bases from J; junction bases left unmatched: 0.

Concerning this clone: This same CDR3 is encoded by further DNA sequences in the sample. V is TRBV27 and J is TRBJ2-7; D may be TRBD2 (6 bases). CDR1 is MNHEY, CDR2 SMNVEV, per germline (reference sequence). V was trimmed by 5 bases and J by 5 bases, leaving 13 bases between them. The CDR3 has 13 amino acids. This chain's CDR3 is CASSPLGGNEQYF. The CDR3 nucleotides are TGTGCCAGCAGTCCCCTGGGCGGGAACGAGCAGTACTTC.

The chain carries TRBV19 and TRBJ1-1, with D possibly matching TRBD1 (6 bases). Germline CDR1 and CDR2: LNHDA and SQIVND (reference sequence). Trimming removed 8 bases from V and 1 base from J, with 14 bases in between. CDR3 size: 14 residues. Here the CDR3 reads CASSPGQANTEAFF. The CDR3 DNA is TGTGCCAGTTCTCCGGGACAAGCGAACACTGAAGCTTTCTTT.

The chain links TRBV4-1 to TRBJ2-2, with unresolved D. V was pared by 0 bases and J by 6 bases, with 8 bases between. The germline V gene has CDR1 MGHRA and CDR2 YSYEKL. This CDR3 region has 14 residues. The CDR3 protein is CASSQDSRAGELFF. In nucleotides, the CDR3 is TGCGCCAGCAGCCAAGATTCACGGGCCGGGGAGCTGTTTTTT.

The chain employs TRBV7-6 and TRBJ1-1, with 8 bases aligning to TRBD1. With 5 bases clipped from V and 1 base from J, the junction kept 15 bases outside the gene matches. This CDR3 has 18 amino acids. Germline V CDR1 and CDR2: SGHVS, FNYEAQ. The DNA of the CDR3 is TGTGCCAGCAGCCCGAAATCGTACCGACAGGGGACGAACACTGAAGCTTTCTTT. It encodes CASSPKSYRQGTNTEAFF. Looking up the rest from reference TRBV7-6 and TRBJ1-1 gives the full variable domain: GAGVSQSPRYKVTKRGQDVALRCDPISGHVSLYWYRQALGQGPEFLTYFNYEAQQDKSGLPNDRFSAERPEGSISTLTIQRTEQRDSAMYRCASSPKSYRQGTNTEAFFGQGTRLTVV.

A single count supports this clone. V usage is TRBV25-1 and J usage is TRBJ2-7; D uncertain. Germline CDR1 and CDR2: MGHDK and SYGVNS. The CDR3 contains 13 residues. Trimming took off 6 bases at V and 6 bases at J, with 15 bases between the two ends. In nucleotides, the CDR3 is TGTGCCAGCAGCTCCCGATTAATAGGCGAGCAGTACTTC. Residues: CASSSRLIGEQYF.

The chain has TRBV6-1 and TRBJ2-4; 11 bases line up with TRBD1. There are 13 residues in the CDR3. Trimming removed 10 bases from V and 7 bases from J; junction bases left unmatched: 6. Germline CDR1 and CDR2: MNHNS and SASEGT. DNA for the CDR3: TGTGCCACATGGGGGACAGGGGGTAACATTCAGTACTTC. Translating it yields CATWGTGGNIQYF.

This chain links TRBV11-3 with TRBJ2-1; D possibly matches TRBD1 or TRBD2 (5 bases each). CDR1 is SGHNT, CDR2 YENEEA, per germline. V gave up 8 bases and J gave up 9 bases, with 26 bases separating them. The CDR3 is made up of 16 amino acids. The CDR3 reads CASGETGTAAMSEQFF. The CDR3 nucleotides read TGTGCCAGCGGAGAAACCGGGACGGCCGCTATGAGTGAGCAGTTCTTC.

The V call is TRBV5-1, the J call TRBJ1-2; D is perhaps TRBD1 (6 bases). Trimming removed 3 bases at V and 3 bases at J, with 15 bases between. CDR1 is SGHRS and CDR2 is YFSETQ in the germline V gene. This CDR3 comprises 15 residues. In DNA, the CDR3 is TGCGCCAGCAGCTCTTCGGCTGAGGGGGACTATGGCTACACCTTC. Its protein is CASSSSAEGDYGYTF.